A single sample gave rise to the 19 T cell receptor beta chains below, sequenced in a study of blood T cell repertoires in COVID-19. The method was immunoSEQ multiplex PCR; TCRdb's version includes in-frame clones alone and lacks a portion of them. The data contain more than 300,000 clones, about 85% of them singletons. The material sequenced was PBMCs or T cells enriched from blood (not recorded which). The origin of the receptors is a woman aged 25 to 39 who had recovered from COVID-19.

This chain links TRBV18 with TRBJ1-5; 7 bases map to TRBD1. V lost 4 bases, J lost 11 bases, and 5 bases stayed unmatched. CDR3 length: 12 residues. CDR1 KGHSH and CDR2 LQKENI come from the germline V gene. The CDR3 DNA reads TGTGCCAGCTCACGGGGAACAGGGGCCCAGCATTTT. It codes for CASSRGTGAQHF. The full variable domain, its missing parts supplied by reference TRBV18 and TRBJ1-5, is NAGVMQNPRHLVRRRGQEARLRCSPMKGHSHVYWYRQLPEEGLKFMVYLQKENIIDESGMPKERFSAEFPKEGPSILRIQQVVRGDSAAYFCASSRGTGAQHFGDGTRLSIL.

The rearrangement links TRBV30 to TRBJ1-1, with a tentative D call TRBD1 (6 bases). The V gene lost 2 bases and the J gene lost 0 bases, with 13 bases spanning the gap. The CDR3 loop spans 15 amino acids. Germline V gene sequence: CDR1 GTSNPN, CDR2 SVGIG (reference sequence). The CDR3 nucleotides read TGTGCCTGGAGTCCCGGGACATTCATGAACACTGAAGCTTTCTTT. Its protein product is CAWSPGTFMNTEAFF. Variable domain in full (rest from reference TRBV30 and TRBJ1-1): SQTIHQWPATLVQPVGSPLSLECTVEGTSNPNLYWYRQAAGRGLQLLFYSVGIGQISSEVPQNLSASRPQDRQFILSSKKLLLSDSGFYLCAWSPGTFMNTEAFFGQGTRLTVV.

Note on this clone: The same CDR3 is also encoded by other DNA sequences in this sample. The chain is built from TRBV3-1 (or the pseudogene TRBV3-2) and TRBJ1-1; perhaps TRBD1 as D (5 bases). The V gene's germline CDR1 is LGHDT and CDR2 YNNKEL (reference sequence). V was clipped by 2 bases and J by 1 base, with 5 bases between them. The CDR3 runs 13 residues. The CDR3 sequence is CASSQTGNTEAFF. CDR3 in DNA: TGTGCCAGCAGCCAAACAGGGAACACTGAAGCTTTCTTT.

V is TRBV29-1 and J is TRBJ1-3, with a tentative D call TRBD1 (5 bases). V gave up 2 bases and J gave up 4 bases, with 9 bases separating them. Germline loops: CDR1 SQVTM, CDR2 ANQGSEA. This CDR3 spans 13 amino acids. The CDR3 region is CSVEKGPGNTIYF. Written as DNA, the CDR3 is TGCAGCGTTGAAAAGGGGCCGGGAAACACCATATATTTT.

This chain joins TRBV19 and TRBJ1-2; 7 bases are shared with TRBD1. The germline gives CDR1 LNHDA, CDR2 SQIVND (reference sequence). V shed 5 bases and J 7 bases; nucleotides not matched to a gene: 19. The CDR3 contains 17 residues. The DNA for the CDR3 is TGTGCCAGTAGTGTTAAAGGGACAGTCACCCTCCCTAGTGGCTACACCTTC. Residues: CASSVKGTVTLPSGYTF. Based on the CDR3 plus reference TRBV19 and TRBJ1-2, the full variable domain is DGGITQSPKYLFRKEGQNVTLSCEQNLNHDAMYWYRQDPGQGLRLIYYSQIVNDFQKGDIAEGYSVSREKKESFPLTVTSAQKNPTAFYLCASSVKGTVTLPSGYTFGSGTRLTVV.

This sequence joins TRBV7-9 and TRBJ2-1, with D maybe TRBD2 (6 bases). Germline V CDR1 and CDR2: SEHNR, FQNEAQ (reference sequence). V was trimmed by 4 bases and J by 5 bases, leaving 12 bases between them. The CDR3 spans 14 residues. The CDR3 reads CASSSPGGNNEQFF. DNA of the CDR3: TGTGCCAGCAGCTCCCCGGGCGGGAACAATGAGCAGTTCTTC.

A note on this clone: Other DNA sequences of this sample code for an identical CDR3. The chain joins TRBV6-5 to TRBJ1-1; 7 nucleotides line up with TRBD1. From germline, CDR1 is MNHEY and CDR2 SVGAGI. V lost 5 bases, J lost 1 base, and 7 bases stayed unmatched. CDR3 length equals 15 residues. The CDR3 coding sequence is TGTGCCAGCAGTAACACCGGGACAGAGAACACTGAAGCTTTCTTT. Amino acid sequence: CASSNTGTENTEAFF.

This rearrangement joins TRBV5-8 to TRBJ2-1; 10 bases align to TRBD2. There are 16 residues in the CDR3. Per germline, CDR1 SGHTS and CDR2 YDEGEE. The V and J ends lost 4 bases and 1 base, in that order; junction bases with no gene match: 5. CDR3 region: CASSLERGGSYNEQFF. CDR3 bases: TGTGCCAGCAGCCTCGAGCGGGGGGGGTCCTACAATGAGCAGTTCTTC.

J is TRBJ1-1 and V is TRBV10-3; 9 bases are a match to TRBD1. The germline CDR1 and CDR2 sequences are ENHRY and SYGVKD. This CDR3 has 18 amino acids. The junction had 11 bases not matched to a gene; V was cut back by 0 bases and J by 3 bases. CDR3 region: CAISESAEMGQGDTEAFF. The CDR3 DNA reads as TGTGCCATCAGTGAGTCGGCCGAGATGGGACAGGGCGACACTGAAGCTTTCTTT.

The V and J genes are TRBV18 and TRBJ2-5; D might be TRBD1 (6 bases). Trimming stripped 6 bases from V and 2 bases from J, with 13 bases between. The CDR3 loop spans 14 amino acids. From germline, CDR1 is KGHSH and CDR2 LQKENI. CDR3 sequence reads: CASSPGQYQETQYF. In DNA form, the CDR3 reads TGTGCCAGCTCGCCGGGACAATATCAAGAGACCCAGTACTTC.

The chain carries TRBV3-1 (or the pseudogene TRBV3-2) and TRBJ1-5; a possible D gene is TRBD1 (6 bases). This CDR3 spans 15 amino acids. CDR1 is LGHDT and CDR2 is YNNKEL in the germline V gene (reference sequence). Trimming stripped 1 base from V and 5 bases from J, with 12 bases between. CDR3 loop: CASSQGQVNDQPQHF. The CDR3 region has the DNA TGTGCCAGCAGCCAAGGACAGGTGAATGATCAGCCCCAGCATTTT.

V and J are TRBV19 and TRBJ2-7; the match to TRBD1 covers 10 bases. Trimming took 8 bases from V and 4 from J; bases not matched to a gene: 5. This CDR3 has 13 amino acids. Germline CDR1 is LNHDA and CDR2 is SQIVND (reference sequence). Written as DNA, the CDR3 is TGTGCCAGTGGGCCGGACAGGGGGTACGAGCAGTACTTC. It specifies CASGPDRGYEQYF.

V usage is TRBV5-4 and J usage is TRBJ1-6, with D possibly matching TRBD1 (5 bases). The CDR3 runs 18 residues. With 0 bases removed from V and 0 bases from J, the gap between germline ends came to 13 bases. Germline CDR1 is SGHNT and CDR2 is YYREEE (reference sequence). CDR3 sequence (DNA): TGTGCCAGCAGCTTGGCCTGGGGCGGCAGCTCCTATAATTCACCCCTCCACTTT. Amino acid sequence: CASSLAWGGSSYNSPLHF.

V and J are TRBV11-2 and TRBJ2-2, with TRBD1 matching over 8 bases. With V trimmed by 4 bases and J by 5 bases, 9 bases remained unmatched. The CDR3 sequence is 16 residues long. CDR1 is SGHAT, CDR2 FQNNGV, per germline. CDR3 region: CASSSPGGRQTGELFF. CDR3 sequence (DNA): TGTGCCAGCAGCTCACCAGGGGGCAGACAAACCGGGGAGCTGTTTTTT.

The chain recombines TRBV7-9 with TRBJ1-2; TRBD1 agrees at 7 bases. The junction had 9 bases not matched to a gene; V was cut back by 4 bases and J by 4 bases. The CDR3 consists of 15 residues. The germline V gene encodes CDR1 SEHNR and CDR2 FQNEAQ (reference sequence). The CDR3 spells CASSYGTVDLYGYTF. The CDR3 coding sequence is TGTGCCAGCAGCTACGGGACAGTGGACCTCTATGGCTACACCTTC.

The chain recombines TRBV27 with TRBJ1-2, with a tentative D call TRBD1 (5 bases). Trimming pared 6 bases from V and 4 bases from J, leaving 12 bases between. CDR1 and CDR2 (germline): MNHEY, SMNVEV (reference sequence). This CDR3 is built from 13 residues. This chain's CDR3 is CASSPGRGYGYTF. The CDR3 DNA is TGTGCCAGCAGCCCCGGGAGGGGCTATGGCTACACCTTC.

This rearrangement joins TRBV9 to TRBJ2-1; possibly TRBD2 for D (7 bases). The CDR3 runs to 14 residues. Germline V lookup: CDR1 SGDLS, CDR2 YYNGEE. The V end lost 2 bases, the J end lost 7 bases, and 13 bases lay between the germline ends. CDR3 nucleotides: TGTGCCAGCAGCGTTCGAGGGGGGGCGAATGAGCAGTTCTTC. Its protein product is CASSVRGGANEQFF.

The rearrangement uses TRBV23-1 and TRBJ1-4; TRBD1 agrees at 9 bases. TRBV23-1 is reported as an ORF; its role is uncertain. V trimming: 6 bases; J trimming: 0 bases; junction bases outside the gene matches: 5. This CDR3 comprises 16 residues. CDR3 nucleotides: TGCGCCAGCAGGGGGACAGGGCCCGCAACTAATGAAAAACTGTTTTTT. Translated: CASRGTGPATNEKLFF.

The chain carries TRBV2 and TRBJ2-7, with D unclear. Germline V gene sequence: CDR1 SNHLY, CDR2 FYNNEI. V lost 5 bases, J lost 9 bases, and 11 bases lay in between. The CDR3 is 11 amino acids. CDR3 protein: CASSSLEPQYF. CDR3 bases: TGTGCCAGCAGTTCGCTCGAGCCGCAGTACTTC.